This T cell receptor beta chain was documented in a study of post-analysis software for immune sequencing data. Regarding the study as a whole: When patients were compared with controls, 4 or 5 TRBV segments were more frequent, TRBV5-6, TRBV5-1 and TRBV20-1 among them.

The CDR3 is 16 residues long. Germline loops: CDR1 PRHDT, CDR2 FYEKMQ (reference sequence). The V segment lost 5 bases and the J segment 4 bases; nucleotides outside the gene matches: 7. As regards this clonotype: Its specificity is not known.

Researchers reported that TCR beta cDNA libraries carried unique molecular identifiers. From the PCR reads, TCRdb called clonotypes with MiXCR, one entry per CDR3 protein. Of fewer than 850,000 distinct CDR3 sequences in the sample, 25% to 30% were seen once. Sequenced sample: blood. This receptor was obtained from a girl under 18 with multiple sclerosis. The rearrangement uses TRBV13 and TRBJ2-3, with TRBD2 identical over 12 bases. The CDR3 region is CASSPPSGRAADTQYF. CDR3 bases: TGTGCCAGCAGCCCACCTAGCGGGAGGGCCGCAGATACGCAGTATTTT.